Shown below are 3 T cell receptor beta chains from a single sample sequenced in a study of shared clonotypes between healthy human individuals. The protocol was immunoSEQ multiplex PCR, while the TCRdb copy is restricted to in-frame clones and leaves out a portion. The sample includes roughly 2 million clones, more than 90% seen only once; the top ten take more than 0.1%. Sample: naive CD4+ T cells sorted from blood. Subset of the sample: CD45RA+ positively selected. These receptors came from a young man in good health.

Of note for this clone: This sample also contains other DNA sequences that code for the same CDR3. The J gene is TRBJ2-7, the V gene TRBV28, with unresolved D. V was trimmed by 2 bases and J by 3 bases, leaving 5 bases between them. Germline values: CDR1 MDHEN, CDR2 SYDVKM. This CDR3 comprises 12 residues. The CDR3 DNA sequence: TGTGCCAGCAGTTTAAGGTACTACGAGCAGTACTTC. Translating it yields CASSLRYYEQYF. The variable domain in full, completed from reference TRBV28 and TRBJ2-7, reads DVKVTQSSRYLVKRTGEKVFLECVQDMDHENMFWYRQDPGLGLRLIYFSYDVKMKEKGDIPEGYSVSREKKERFSLILESASTNQTSMYLCASSLRYYEQYFGPGTRLTVT.

CDR3 residues: CATSSWDRGPEQYF. The CDR3, as DNA: TGTGCCACCAGCAGTTGGGACAGGGGCCCCGAGCAGTACTTC. The chain is built from TRBV15 and TRBJ2-7; 10 bases agree with TRBD1. J lost 6 bases, V lost 3 bases, and 5 bases had no gene match. Germline-derived CDR1 and CDR2 are LNHNV and YYDKDF (reference sequence). The CDR3 consists of 14 residues. Drawing the rest from reference TRBV15 and TRBJ2-7, the complete variable domain is DAMVIQNPRYQVTQFGKPVTLSCSQTLNHNVMYWYQQKSSQAPKLLFHYYDKDFNNEADTPDNFQSRRPNTSFCFLDIRSPGLGDTAMYLCATSSWDRGPEQYFGPGTRLTVT.

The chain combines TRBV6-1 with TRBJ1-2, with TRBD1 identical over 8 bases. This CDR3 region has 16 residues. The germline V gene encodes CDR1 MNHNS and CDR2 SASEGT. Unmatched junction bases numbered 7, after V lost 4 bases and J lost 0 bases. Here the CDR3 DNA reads TGTGCCAGCAGTGGGACAGGGAGAGCGGCTAACTATGGCTACACCTTC. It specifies CASSGTGRAANYGYTF.